This T cell receptor (beta chain) appears in the sequencing data of a study of blood T cell repertoires in COVID-19. Study overall: The United States, Italy and Spain were the sources of the acute and convalescent COVID-19 samples. In each case, the material was cDNA or gDNA derived from T cells, B-cell-depleted T cells, or PBMCs.

Germline V gene data show CDR1 as MNHEY and CDR2 as SVGAGI. The CDR3 sequence is 12 residues long. J was trimmed by 10 bases and V by 6 bases; bases with no gene match: 5. As handled by the study authors: How many nucleated cells were present was estimated from reference gene primer amplification. Profiling relied on immunoSEQ multiplex PCR, and the TCRdb table lists in-frame clones only, not all of them. V, J and clone size derive from that table, while D and trimming were established from the DNA sequence. The sample records roughly 120,000 clones, roughly 80% being singletons. The clonotype comes from a human donor in a cohort sampled during active COVID-19. This rearrangement joins TRBV6-5 to TRBJ1-1; TRBD1 agrees at 10 bases. What was sequenced was peripheral blood. The CDR3 reads CASSRDRGRAFF. The CDR3 DNA reads as TGTGCCAGCAGCCGGGACAGGGGTCGAGCTTTCTTT.